The TCR beta chain described here comes from a study of OX40 agonist ivuxolimab in advanced cancers. As for the study in general: People who had prior anti-PD-1, anti-PD-L1 or anti-CTLA-4 therapy could take part, and around 39% had some. Study-wide results and limits: Relative to CD4+, CD8+ T cells held more expanded clones on average.

This table comes from immunoSEQ multiplex PCR, and its TCRdb copy is limited to in-frame clones, with some not included. The sample comprises about 44,000 clones, 75% to 90% of which are singletons, and roughly a tenth rests with the top ten. In the case of this clone: Its antigen remains unknown.

With 4 bases clipped from V and 4 bases from J, the junction kept 4 bases outside the gene matches. The CDR3 runs 15 residues. Germline V CDR1 and CDR2: SGHRS, YFSETQ. This rearrangement joins TRBV5-1 to TRBJ2-1, with 11 bases aligning to TRBD2. This specimen was CD4+ or CD8+ T cells sorted from blood, taken in a trial of the OX40 agonist ivuxolimab. The receptor was derived from an adult with an advanced solid tumor such as melanoma, head and neck, liver or kidney cancer. Written as DNA, the CDR3 is TGCGCCAGCAGCGTGACTAGCGGGGTATACAATGAGCAGTTCTTC. Amino acids: CASSVTSGVYNEQFF.